These 7 T cell receptor beta chains came from one sample sequenced in a study of blood T cell repertoires in COVID-19. Sequenced by immunoSEQ multiplex PCR; TCRdb stores in-frame clones only, minus some. The sample records about 72,000 clones, more than 75% being singletons. The sample comprised peripheral blood. These receptors all stem from a man between 65 and 80 years old with active or convalescent COVID-19.

This clone was seen at least ten times. The rearrangement uses TRBV12-3 or TRBV12-4 and TRBJ2-3; no clear D. With 6 bases removed from V and 9 bases from J, the gap between germline ends came to 13 bases. The CDR3 sequence is 12 residues long. CDR3 sequence (DNA): TGTGCCAGCAGCCGCACTCCTTCGACGCAGTATTTT. Its protein product is CASSRTPSTQYF.

The chain recombines TRBV18 with TRBJ1-3; maybe TRBD1 (6 bases). The CDR3 totals 16 residues. V lost 3 bases and J 0 bases, leaving 12 bases between the germline ends. Germline lookup yields CDR1 KGHSH and CDR2 LQKENI. The DNA of the CDR3 is TGTGCCAGCTCACCTCCGGGACAAAGCTCTGGAAACACCATATATTTT. Translation: CASSPPGQSSGNTIYF.

The chain's CDR3 is CASSEAPGTKYNEQFF. Written as DNA, the CDR3 is TGTGCCAGCAGTGAAGCGCCCGGGACTAAGTACAATGAGCAGTTCTTC. This chain connects TRBV6-1 to TRBJ2-1; 7 bases align to TRBD2. J lost 4 bases, V lost 0 bases, and 6 bases had no gene match. Germline CDR1 reads MNHNS; CDR2 reads SASEGT. The CDR3 is 16 residues long.

The rearrangement uses TRBV6-5 and TRBJ1-1; no clear D. Germline CDR1 and CDR2: MNHEY and SVGAGI. Trimming removed 4 bases at V and 1 base at J, with 4 bases between. The CDR3 spans 12 residues. The CDR3 is CASSFQNTEAFF. CDR3 bases: TGTGCCAGCAGTTTTCAGAACACTGAAGCTTTCTTT.

The chain uses TRBV6-1 and TRBJ2-3; D may be TRBD1 (6 bases). V dropped 8 bases and J dropped 4 bases, with 19 bases sitting between them. CDR1 and CDR2 (germline): MNHNS, SASEGT. This CDR3 has 15 residues. Here the CDR3 DNA reads TGTGCCAGCCGACTTTCAGGGGTCGGTGCAGATACGCAGTATTTT. Protein sequence: CASRLSGVGADTQYF.

The chain employs TRBV11-3 and TRBJ2-3; 10 positions match TRBD2. The CDR3 sequence is 16 residues long. The germline gives CDR1 SGHNT, CDR2 YENEEA. The V and J ends lost 3 bases and 4 bases, in that order; junction bases with no gene match: 7. CDR3: CASSLAPSGGADTQYF. Written as DNA, the CDR3 is TGTGCCAGCAGCTTGGCCCCTAGCGGGGGAGCAGATACGCAGTATTTT.

The chain couples TRBV28 to TRBJ2-7; 13 nucleotides agree with TRBD2. The V gene end was trimmed by 5 bases and the J gene end by 7 bases; junction bases not matched to a gene: 5. The germline CDR1 and CDR2 sequences are MDHEN and SYDVKM. This CDR3 spans 14 amino acids. DNA for the CDR3: TGTGCCAGCAGTCGGACTAGCGGGAGAAGGGAGCAGTACTTC. As protein: CASSRTSGRREQYF.